These T cell receptor beta chains were read from a single sample in a study of blood T cell repertoires in COVID-19. Repertoires were generated with immunoSEQ multiplex PCR, while TCRdb's copy carries only in-frame clones and drops some. This table holds 130,000 to 150,000 clones, about four fifths found once. Sequencing input: peripheral blood. The receptors come from a woman of 80 years or more with acute or convalescent COVID-19. Each CDR3 is given with its conserved first and last residue. Each record gives: D gene, clone size, V gene, J gene, CDR3 protein, CDR3 DNA. A D gene is named only where the DNA matches it firmly. Expanded clones get a size class; other rows say once, few or many, or leave the size out.

TRBD1	-	TRBV18	TRBJ2-1	CASSPGQGGYNEQFF	TGTGCCAGCTCACCGGGACAGGGTGGCTACAATGAGCAGTTCTTC
TRBD2	-	TRBV28	TRBJ2-3	CASLLGGDTQGDTQYF	TGTGCCAGCCTTCTCGGGGGGGACACCCAAGGAGATACGCAGTATTTT
-	-	TRBV10-3	TRBJ1-1	CATCAQGGIGNTEAFF	TGTGCCACTTGCGCGCAGGGAGGTATAGGGAACACTGAAGCTTTCTTT
-	-	TRBV30	TRBJ1-6	CAWRSGERDSPLHF	TGTGCCTGGAGGTCGGGCGAGAGGGATTCACCCCTCCACTTT
-	-	TRBV9	TRBJ2-7	CASSVGRGKGEQYF	TGTGCCAGCAGCGTAGGTAGAGGGAAGGGCGAGCAGTACTTC
TRBD1	-	TRBV5-5	TRBJ1-2	CASSDRGVTDGYTF	TGTGCCAGCAGCGACAGGGGGGTTACTGACGGCTACACCTTC
TRBD1	-	TRBV5-1	TRBJ1-2	CASSPATGGMGGYTF	TGCGCCAGCAGCCCTGCGACAGGGGGCATGGGTGGCTACACCTTC
TRBD2	once	TRBV7-8	TRBJ2-7	CASSFSLSGAFTYEQYF	TGTGCCAGCAGCTTCTCTCTTAGCGGGGCTTTCACCTACGAGCAGTACTTC
-	few	TRBV19	TRBJ1-4	CASSIGPYDEKLFF	TGTGCCAGTAGTATCGGTCCTTATGATGAAAAACTGTTTTTT
-	-	TRBV2	TRBJ2-3	CASTRIFSTDTQYF	TGTGCCAGCACGAGGATTTTTAGCACAGATACGCAGTATTTT
-	-	TRBV5-1	TRBJ1-1	CASSLPDTMNTEAFF	TGCGCCAGCAGCCTCCCGGACACCATGAACACTGAAGCTTTCTTT
-	-	TRBV15	TRBJ2-7	CATSGDRYVSYEQYF	TGTGCCACCAGCGGCGACAGGTACGTCTCCTACGAGCAGTACTTC
-	-	TRBV6-1	TRBJ2-7	CASSEDTGFEQYF	TGTGCCAGCAGTGAAGATACAGGGTTCGAGCAGTACTTC
-	few	TRBV20-1	TRBJ2-7	CSASTLQGWTYEQYF	TGCAGTGCTAGTACACTTCAGGGTTGGACCTACGAGCAGTACTTC
-	-	TRBV18	TRBJ1-1	CASSPSRQMNTEAFF	TGTGCCAGCTCACCCTCTAGACAGATGAACACTGAAGCTTTCTTT
-	once	TRBV6-5	TRBJ2-7	CASRYRGGPGEQYF	TGTGCCAGCAGGTACCGAGGGGGTCCTGGGGAGCAGTACTTC
TRBD2	-	TRBV5-1	TRBJ2-4	CASSWTSGGLRNIQYF	TGCGCCAGCAGCTGGACTAGCGGGGGTTTGAGAAACATTCAGTACTTC
TRBD1	-	TRBV6-2/TRBV6-3	TRBJ2-2	CASSSRDRGTQYGRLFF	TGTGCCAGCAGTTCCCGGGACAGGGGTACCCAATACGGGAGGCTGTTTTTT
-	-	TRBV6-2/TRBV6-3	TRBJ2-5	CASSRSDGGHIKTQYF	TGTGCCAGCAGTCGCAGTGATGGGGGCCATATAAAGACCCAGTACTTC
-	-	TRBV4-1	TRBJ2-7	CASSQDWGREQYF	TGCGCCAGCAGCCAAGATTGGGGGCGCGAGCAGTACTTC
TRBD1	-	TRBV18	TRBJ2-2	CASSPDRKTGELFF	TGTGCCAGCTCACCGGACAGGAAGACCGGGGAGCTGTTTTTT
TRBD1	once	TRBV19	TRBJ1-1	CASSIGVGTGGTEAFF	TGTGCCAGTAGTATCGGGGTCGGGACAGGGGGCACTGAAGCTTTCTTT
TRBD2	few	TRBV14	TRBJ2-1	CASSQAALAGPYNEQFF	TGTGCCAGCAGCCAGGCTGCACTAGCGGGGCCGTACAATGAGCAGTTCTTC
-	-	TRBV6-2/TRBV6-3	TRBJ1-1	CASSRTVSFEAFF	TGTGCCAGCAGCCGAACAGTATCTTTTGAAGCTTTCTTT
-	-	TRBV11-2	TRBJ1-1	CASSLENLLVMDTEAFF	TGTGCCAGCAGCTTAGAAAACCTCTTAGTGATGGACACTGAAGCTTTCTTT
TRBD1	few	TRBV27	TRBJ2-3	CASRFTGGDTQYF	TGTGCCAGCAGATTCACAGGGGGAGATACGCAGTATTTT
-	-	TRBV5-5	TRBJ2-7	CASSLAPAGTLYEQYF	TGTGCCAGCAGCTTGGCTCCCGCCGGGACACTCTACGAGCAGTACTTC
-	-	TRBV6-5	TRBJ2-2	CASSYSGQVNTGELFF	TGTGCCAGCAGTTACTCGGGCCAGGTGAACACCGGGGAGCTGTTTTTT
-	-	TRBV19	TRBJ2-4	CASSNPPVGQGENIQYF	TGTGCCAGTAGTAATCCTCCGGTGGGCCAGGGTGAAAACATTCAGTACTTC
TRBD1	-	TRBV27	TRBJ1-5	CASRDRGLFQPQHF	TGTGCCAGCAGGGACAGGGGGCTCTTCCAGCCCCAGCATTTT
-	once	TRBV5-1	TRBJ2-7	CASSQVMGQLEEQYF	TGCGCCAGCAGCCAAGTCATGGGCCAGCTTGAAGAGCAGTACTTC
-	-	TRBV5-3	TRBJ1-4	CARSSPDREKLFF	TGTGCCAGAAGCTCTCCTGACAGGGAAAAACTGTTTTTT
-	-	TRBV5-1	TRBJ2-7	CASSLAGAEQYF	TGCGCCAGCAGCTTGGCAGGGGCCGAGCAGTACTTC
TRBD1	few	TRBV30	TRBJ2-5	CAWSADREETQYF	TGTGCCTGGAGTGCAGACAGGGAAGAGACCCAGTACTTC
-	-	TRBV2	TRBJ2-5	CASRAGPQVETQYF	TGTGCCAGCAGGGCAGGGCCTCAGGTCGAGACCCAGTACTTC
-	-	TRBV19	TRBJ1-2	CASSAPRPSSRNYGYTF	TGTGCCAGTAGTGCCCCGAGGCCTAGCTCTCGGAACTATGGCTACACCTTC